These 28 T cell receptor beta chains were all obtained from the same sample, sequenced in a study of T-cell memory formation after mild COVID-19 (dated by TCRdb to the early 2020s). Receptor libraries were prepared by 5' RACE. Sequencer: Illumina NovaSeq 6000. TCRdb handled the public reads itself, with Q25 trimming in fastp and clone calling in MiXCR, and kept productive beta chains. Rows are combined by CDR3 protein, so each entry shows the most common genes and DNA. Present in this sample are roughly 620,000 distinct CDR3 sequences, more than 15% of which were seen just once. The ten largest clones take up about 12% of the sample. The material sequenced was PBMCs or a T cell subset sorted from them (not recorded which). Receptors originate from an adult woman who had mild COVID-19 (a few samples of this study predate the infection). The sample titles of this study are shuffled in the database, so cell type and time point are left out; the donor was told from shared clones.

The genes are TRBV20-1 and TRBJ1-1; TRBD1 matches 9 bases. The junction had 9 bases not matched to a gene; V was cut back by 0 bases and J by 4 bases. The CDR3 runs 16 residues. Germline V CDR1 and CDR2: DFQATT, SNEGSKA (reference sequence). The CDR3 DNA follows: TGCAGTGCTAGAGAGGTCTTACAGGGGGCGGGCACTGAAGCTTTCTTT. This codes for CSAREVLQGAGTEAFF.

This chain connects TRBV12-3 or TRBV12-4 to TRBJ2-1, with 10 bases fitting TRBD2. The CDR3 length is 15 residues. Losses at the gene ends were 6 bases for V and 7 bases for J; bases not matched to a gene: 9. In nucleotides, the CDR3 is TGTGCCAGCAGCAATAGCGGGGGGATCAGAAATGAGCAGTTCTTC. Amino acid sequence: CASSNSGGIRNEQFF.

This clonotype came up a few times. The rearrangement uses TRBV4-1 and TRBJ1-2; TRBD1 aligns across 9 bases. Germline V gene sequence: CDR1 MGHRA, CDR2 YSYEKL. The trim removed 1 base at V and 5 bases at J, leaving 5 bases unmatched. The CDR3 length is 15 residues. CDR3 amino acids: CASSQGWTGEYGYTF. CDR3 coding DNA: TGCGCCAGCAGCCAAGGCTGGACAGGGGAATATGGCTACACCTTC.

This clonotype was recorded a few times. The J gene is TRBJ1-4, the V gene TRBV2, with 7 bases lining up with TRBD1. This CDR3 comprises 14 residues. Germline V lookup: CDR1 SNHLY, CDR2 FYNNEI. Germline trimming cut 7 bases from V and 8 bases from J; bases unmatched to any gene: 10. This CDR3 reads CASTSGGLKEKLFF. CDR3 in DNA: TGTGCCAGCACCTCAGGGGGATTGAAAGAAAAACTGTTTTTT. The entire variable domain, with the rest obtained from reference TRBV2 and TRBJ1-4, is as follows: EPEVTQTPSHQVTQMGQEVILRCVPISNHLYFYWYRQILGQKVEFLVSFYNNEISEKSEIFDDQFSVERPDGSNFTLKIRSTKLEDSAMYFCASTSGGLKEKLFFGSGTQLSVL.

V gene TRBV19 combines with J gene TRBJ1-2; 7 nucleotides agree with TRBD1. The CDR3 runs 10 residues. CDR1 and CDR2 (germline): LNHDA, SQIVND (reference sequence). V shed 10 bases and J 7 bases; nucleotides not matched to a gene: 3. The CDR3 protein is CATRTGGYTF. The CDR3 DNA follows: TGTGCCACACGGACAGGTGGCTACACCTTC.

This clonotype was counted between two and nine times. A read error may be the cause here, since a much bigger clone is one base away. V usage is TRBV11-3 and J usage is TRBJ2-3, with D unclear. The V end was cut by 5 bases, the J end by 2 bases, with 8 bases between. The V gene's germline CDR1 is SGHNT and CDR2 YENEEA. The CDR3 extends over 13 amino acids. The CDR3 nucleotides read TGTGCCAGCAGCCCCCGGGCCACAGATACGCAGTATTTT. Translated: CASSPRATDTQYF. Looking up the rest from reference TRBV11-3 and TRBJ2-3 gives the full variable domain: EAGVVQSPRYKIIEKKQPVAFWCNPISGHNTLYWYLQNLGQGPELLIRYENEEAVDDSQLPKDRFSAERLKGVDSTLKIQPAELGDSAVYLCASSPRATDTQYFGPGTRLTVL.

The chain uses TRBV7-2 and TRBJ1-6; D is perhaps TRBD1 (5 bases). V was trimmed by 1 base and J by 8 bases, leaving 12 bases between them. Germline loops: CDR1 SGHTA, CDR2 FQGNSA. This CDR3 spans 15 amino acids. CDR3 protein: CASSLGAAGDSPLHF. The CDR3 DNA reads as TGTGCCAGCAGCTTAGGGGCCGCGGGGGATTCACCCCTCCACTTT.

This clonotype showed up just a few times. This chain connects TRBV30 to TRBJ2-3; D is ambiguous. The germline V gene has CDR1 GTSNPN and CDR2 SVGIG (reference sequence). The CDR3 covers 15 residues. Between the trimmed V and J ends, which lost 0 bases and 1 base, there was a span of 11 bases. The CDR3 spells CAWSVGIAGTDTQYF. The CDR3 nucleotides are TGTGCCTGGAGTGTCGGAATCGCGGGCACAGATACGCAGTATTTT.

This clonotype was picked up a small number of times. The chain recombines TRBV19 with TRBJ2-3; D possibly corresponds to TRBD1 (6 bases). The V and J ends lost 3 bases and 2 bases respectively, with 18 bases between them. CDR3 size: 17 residues. Germline-derived CDR1 and CDR2 are LNHDA and SQIVND (reference sequence). This CDR3 is CASSISGVLANTDTQYF. The DNA of the CDR3 is TGTGCCAGTAGTATCTCAGGGGTACTGGCTAACACAGATACGCAGTATTTT.

This clonotype was counted only a few times. V usage is TRBV6-2 or TRBV6-3 and J usage is TRBJ2-7, with D perhaps matching TRBD2 (6 bases). The length of the CDR3 is 15 residues. Trimming left V 6 bases short and J 1 base short, with 16 bases between. Germline lookup yields CDR1 MNHEY and CDR2 SVGEGT. The CDR3 sequence is CASRSPEGMSYEQYF. The CDR3 region has the DNA TGTGCCAGCAGATCACCGGAGGGTATGTCCTACGAGCAGTACTTC.

The rearrangement uses TRBV20-1 and TRBJ1-1; tentative D call: TRBD1 (5 bases). Germline values: CDR1 DFQATT, CDR2 SNEGSKA (reference sequence). The length of the CDR3 is 17 residues. Trimming left V 0 bases short and J 0 bases short, with 17 bases between. As DNA, the CDR3 is TGCAGTGCTAGAGAGTGGAGACCCGACAGAATGAACACTGAAGCTTTCTTT. Protein: CSAREWRPDRMNTEAFF.

This clonotype was picked up one time. V and J are TRBV27 and TRBJ2-7; no reliable D call. The ends were cut back, 4 bases at V and 6 bases at J, with 13 bases in the middle. This CDR3 has 13 residues. Germline V gene data show CDR1 as MNHEY and CDR2 as SMNVEV (reference sequence). The CDR3 sequence is CASSSMGFGEQYF. In DNA form, the CDR3 reads TGTGCCAGCAGTTCTATGGGCTTTGGCGAGCAGTACTTC.

This clonotype was recorded a few times. The chain recombines TRBV19 with TRBJ1-5; the D is unclear. The CDR3 totals 13 residues. CDR1 and CDR2 (germline): LNHDA, SQIVND (reference sequence). Trimming stripped 3 bases from V and 6 bases from J, with 9 bases between. Here the CDR3 DNA reads TGTGCCAGTAGTATCGATGACGGTCAGCCCCAGCATTTT. Its protein is CASSIDDGQPQHF.

The chain uses TRBV3-1 and TRBJ1-1; D is ambiguous. The CDR3 totals 14 residues. Trimming took 1 base from V and 4 from J, leaving 10 bases between them. Per germline, CDR1 LGHDT and CDR2 YNNKEL (reference sequence). In DNA, the CDR3 is TGTGCCAGCAGCCAAGTGTCTAGTTCCACTGAAGCTTTCTTT. It specifies CASSQVSSSTEAFF.

This clonotype was detected only a few times. CDR3 nucleotides: TGTGCCAGCAGCCCTATCGGAGCGAATGAGCAGTTCTTC. This encodes CASSPIGANEQFF. The V gene is TRBV3-1, the J gene TRBJ2-1; no definite D call. CDR3 length: 13 amino acids. The germline V and J ends were trimmed by 4 bases and 7 bases, with 11 bases remaining between them. Germline-derived CDR1 and CDR2 are LGHDT and YNNKEL (reference sequence).

The CDR3: CSARPGHLNTEAFF. The CDR3 DNA reads TGCAGTGCAAGACCGGGACACCTGAACACTGAAGCTTTCTTT. V usage is TRBV20-1 and J usage is TRBJ1-1, with D possibly matching TRBD1 (6 bases). This CDR3 spans 14 amino acids. Per the germline V gene, CDR1 is DFQATT and CDR2 is SNEGSKA (reference sequence). V was cut by 6 bases and J by 0 bases, with 14 bases left in between.

The J gene is TRBJ2-3, the V gene TRBV10-3; 8 nucleotides line up with TRBD2. V was clipped by 10 bases and J by 4 bases; unmatched bases: 10. Germline V CDR1 and CDR2: ENHRY, SYGVKD. The CDR3 has 14 residues. The CDR3 reads CATGRGGAPDTQYF. CDR3 DNA sequence: TGTGCCACCGGACGGGGGGGGGCCCCAGATACGCAGTATTTT.

The chain joins TRBV6-2 or TRBV6-3 to TRBJ2-7, with D hard to call. The V and J ends lost 2 bases and 0 bases respectively, with 17 bases between them. Germline CDR1 MNHEY, CDR2 SVGEGT. This CDR3 is 17 amino acids long. The CDR3, as DNA: TGTGCCAGCAGTTACAGTAGGCCCGGCCAACTCTCCTACGAGCAGTACTTC. Translating it yields CASSYSRPGQLSYEQYF.

This chain joins TRBV30 and TRBJ2-4; the D gene is possibly TRBD2 (5 bases). Trimming took 2 bases from V and 7 from J, leaving 15 bases between them. Germline loops: CDR1 GTSNPN, CDR2 SVGIG (reference sequence). The CDR3 length is 14 residues. For the CDR3, the DNA is TGTGCCTGGAGTCCCACTACGGGATCCAACATTCAGTACTTC. Translated, it gives CAWSPTTGSNIQYF.

This clonotype has a handful of counts. The chain joins TRBV20-1 to TRBJ2-1; 10 nucleotides align to TRBD2. Losses at the gene ends were 6 bases for V and 7 bases for J; bases not matched to a gene: 12. CDR3 length: 15 amino acids. Per the germline V gene, CDR1 is DFQATT and CDR2 is SNEGSKA (reference sequence). The CDR3 DNA is TGCAGTGCAATTATAGCGGGAGGCATGGGGAATGAGCAGTTCTTC. It specifies CSAIIAGGMGNEQFF.

This clonotype was recorded many times. This chain uses TRBV7-6 with TRBJ1-6, with unresolved D. Germline values: CDR1 SGHVS, CDR2 FNYEAQ. The CDR3 extends over 15 amino acids. Trimming shortened V by 5 bases and J by 7 bases, and 15 bases separated the two germline ends. The CDR3 is CASSPGRSSNSPLHF. In DNA, the CDR3 is TGTGCCAGCAGCCCCGGGAGATCGAGCAATTCACCCCTCCACTTT. Combining the CDR3 with reference TRBV7-6 and TRBJ1-6 gives the whole variable domain GAGVSQSPRYKVTKRGQDVALRCDPISGHVSLYWYRQALGQGPEFLTYFNYEAQQDKSGLPNDRFSAERPEGSISTLTIQRTEQRDSAMYRCASSPGRSSNSPLHFGNGTRLTVT.

This clonotype was observed a handful of times. V is TRBV28 and J is TRBJ2-7; the match to TRBD1 covers 7 bases. Trimming took 6 bases from V and 7 from J; bases not matched to a gene: 6. The CDR3 sequence is 12 residues long. From germline, CDR1 is MDHEN and CDR2 SYDVKM. CDR3 region: CASSLGTEEQYF. In nucleotides, the CDR3 is TGTGCCAGCAGCCTCGGGACAGAGGAGCAGTACTTC.

This clonotype was found a few times. The chain joins TRBV18 to TRBJ1-1; 7 bases line up with TRBD1. This CDR3 comprises 15 residues. Unmatched junction bases numbered 5, after V lost 3 bases and J lost 1 base. Per germline, CDR1 KGHSH and CDR2 LQKENI. The CDR3: CASSPEQGRNTEAFF. For the CDR3, the DNA is TGTGCCAGCTCACCCGAACAGGGGCGGAACACTGAAGCTTTCTTT.

This clonotype has a handful of counts. The rearrangement links TRBV7-2 to TRBJ2-2, with 10 nucleotides matching TRBD2. V lost 3 bases to trimming and J lost 5 bases; unmatched junction nucleotides: 12. The length of the CDR3 is 18 residues. Germline-derived CDR1 and CDR2 are SGHTA and FQGNSA. The CDR3 is CASSLGSSGSGKTGELFF. The DNA for the CDR3 is TGTGCCAGCAGCTTGGGTTCTAGCGGGAGTGGGAAGACCGGGGAGCTGTTTTTT.

This clonotype occurred a few times. The V gene is TRBV6-5, the J gene TRBJ2-7, with 8 bases fitting TRBD1. The CDR3 runs to 15 residues. V shed 2 bases and J 5 bases; nucleotides not matched to a gene: 8. In germline, CDR1 is MNHEY, CDR2 SVGAGI. The CDR3 sequence: CASSYLGTGGHEQYF. For the CDR3, the DNA is TGTGCCAGCAGTTACCTCGGGACAGGAGGACACGAGCAGTACTTC.

The rearrangement joins TRBV24-1 to TRBJ2-4; D remains ambiguous. Trimming left V 7 bases short and J 5 bases short, with 2 bases between. The CDR3 runs 10 residues. Germline loops: CDR1 KGHDR, CDR2 SFDVKD. This chain's CDR3 is CATSQNIQYF. The CDR3 DNA reads TGTGCCACCAGCCAAAACATTCAGTACTTC.

This clonotype was counted a few times. The rearrangement links TRBV7-6 to TRBJ2-5; 12 bases align to TRBD2. Unmatched junction bases numbered 15, after V lost 5 bases and J lost 5 bases. CDR1 and CDR2 from the germline V gene are SGHVS and FNYEAQ. This CDR3 comprises 18 residues. CDR3 in amino acids: CASSPTTLAGGPMETQYF. The CDR3 coding sequence is TGTGCCAGCAGCCCCACGACGCTAGCGGGGGGGCCTATGGAGACCCAGTACTTC.

The chain employs TRBV12-3 or TRBV12-4 and TRBJ1-1; D possibly corresponds to TRBD1 (5 bases). V was cut by 5 bases and J by 5 bases, with 12 bases left in between. This CDR3 region has 13 residues. The CDR3 protein is CASSQPTDTEAFF. CDR3 nucleotides: TGTGCCAGCAGTCAACCGACAGATACTGAAGCTTTCTTT.